This paragraph reports one T cell receptor beta chain. Assay: immunoSEQ multiplex PCR; the TCRdb copy retains only in-frame clones and omits some. The sample lists 50,000 to 55,000 clones, approximately 91% occurring once. The record originates from a study of T cell changes during pregnancy in multiple sclerosis. V trimming: 1 base; J trimming: 14 bases; junction bases outside the gene matches: 8. Germline V gene data show CDR1 as SEHNR and CDR2 as FQNEAQ (reference sequence). The CDR3 has 13 residues. The V and J genes are TRBV7-9 and TRBJ2-1; TRBD1 agrees at 7 bases. Source: CD4+ T cells from peripheral blood mononuclear cells, taken in the third trimester of pregnancy. The TCR originated in a female donor with multiple sclerosis, enrolled in a pregnancy study. The CDR3 region has the DNA TGTGCCAGCAGCTTAGAGGCGACAGGGCGAAAGTTCTTC. This translates into CASSLEATGRKFF.